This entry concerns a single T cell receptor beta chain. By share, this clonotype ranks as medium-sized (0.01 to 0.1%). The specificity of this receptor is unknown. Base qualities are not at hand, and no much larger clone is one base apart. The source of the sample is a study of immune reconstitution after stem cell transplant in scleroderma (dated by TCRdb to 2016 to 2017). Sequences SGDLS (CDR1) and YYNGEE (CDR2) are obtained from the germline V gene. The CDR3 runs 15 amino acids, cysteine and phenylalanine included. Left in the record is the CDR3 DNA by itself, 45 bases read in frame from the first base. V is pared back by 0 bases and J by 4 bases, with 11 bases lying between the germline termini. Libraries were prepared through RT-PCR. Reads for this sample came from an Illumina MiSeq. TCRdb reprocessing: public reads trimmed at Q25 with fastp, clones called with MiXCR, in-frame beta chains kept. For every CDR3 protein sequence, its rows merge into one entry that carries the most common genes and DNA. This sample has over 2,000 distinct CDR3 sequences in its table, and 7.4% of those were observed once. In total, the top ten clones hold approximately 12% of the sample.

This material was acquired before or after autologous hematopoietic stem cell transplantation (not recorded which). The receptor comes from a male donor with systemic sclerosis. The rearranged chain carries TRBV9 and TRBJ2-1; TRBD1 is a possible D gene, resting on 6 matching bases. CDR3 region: CASSVGGPLYNEQFF. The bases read TGTGCCAGCAGCGTAGGGGGGCCCTTGTACAATGAGCAGTTCTTC.